The 14 T cell receptor beta chains below come from one sample, sequenced in a study of monozygotic twins with inflammatory bowel disease. With the 5' RACE reads reprocessed, TCRdb shows one record per CDR3 protein and no DNA. This sample's table reports around 450,000 distinct CDR3 sequences. Sequencing was performed on blood. Source of these receptors: a human donor with ulcerative colitis or Crohn's disease, or a healthy co-twin of an affected twin (not recorded which).

This chain uses TRBV9 with TRBJ2-1; TCRdb's assignment of TRBD1 cannot be checked, as there is no DNA. Germline V gene lookup returns CDR1 SGDLS and CDR2 YYNGEE. The CDR3 has 16 amino acids. The CDR3 spells CASSGNREEPYNEQFF.

The chain employs TRBV12-3 or TRBV12-4 and TRBJ2-7. The CDR3 has 12 residues. The CDR3 here is CASRVDAYEQYF.

The chain joins TRBV20-1 to TRBJ1-5; TCRdb returns TRBD1, unconfirmable since there is no DNA. The V gene's germline CDR1 is DFQATT and CDR2 SNEGSKA (reference sequence). The CDR3 covers 14 residues. CDR3 residues: CSVPQRGTDQPQHF.

The chain recombines TRBV20-1 with TRBJ2-1; TCRdb lists TRBD1, though no DNA is available to test this call. The CDR3 runs 12 residues. Germline CDR1 DFQATT, CDR2 SNEGSKA (reference sequence). The CDR3 loop is CSAGLTGGEQFF.

This chain uses TRBV12-3 or TRBV12-4 with TRBJ1-2; TCRdb's D call, TRBD1, is unchecked because there is no DNA. This CDR3 is built from 13 residues. The CDR3 reads CASSFGDSWGHTF.

This chain uses TRBV18 with TRBJ2-7. This CDR3 is built from 13 residues. Germline CDR1 is KGHSH and CDR2 is LQKENI. Here the CDR3 reads CASSGGSSYEQYF.

The V gene is TRBV12-3 or TRBV12-4, the J gene TRBJ2-2; the D call from TCRdb, TRBD1, cannot be confirmed without DNA. CDR3 length: 17 residues. CDR3 amino acids: CASMRTGGLAVAGELFF.

J is TRBJ2-7 and V is TRBV3-1; checking the TCRdb D call of TRBD2 is not possible without DNA. The germline V gene encodes CDR1 LGHDT and CDR2 YNNKEL (reference sequence). The CDR3 covers 15 residues. CDR3 region: CASSQEGQRSYEQYF.

V is TRBV4-1 and J is TRBJ1-1; with no DNA, the TCRdb D assignment of TRBD1 cannot be verified. The CDR3 is 15 amino acids. Germline values: CDR1 MGHRA, CDR2 YSYEKL. The CDR3 spells CASSRETGRNTEALF.

The J gene is TRBJ2-7, the V gene TRBV7-2; lacking DNA, the TRBD1 call made by TCRdb goes unchecked. Per germline, CDR1 SGHTA and CDR2 FQGNSA. CDR3 length: 17 amino acids. This CDR3 is CASSAGQGRITAYEQYF.

The chain recombines TRBV30 with TRBJ1-6; without DNA, the TCRdb call of TRBD1 cannot be checked. Germline CDR1 GTSNPN, CDR2 SVGIG (reference sequence). This CDR3 contains 13 residues. The CDR3 loop is CAWSEGVQSPLHF.

V gene TRBV19 combines with J gene TRBJ1-1; no DNA is available, so the TRBD1 call from TCRdb remains unchecked. Germline lookup yields CDR1 LNHDA and CDR2 SQIVND (reference sequence). This CDR3 region has 13 residues. The CDR3 reads CASSTGTGTEAFF.

V gene TRBV7-3 combines with J gene TRBJ2-2. CDR3 size: 12 residues. Germline V gene sequence: CDR1 SGHTA, CDR2 FQGTGA. The CDR3: CASGGNTGELFF.

The rearrangement links TRBV7-9 to TRBJ1-5; TCRdb indicates TRBD1, and absent DNA this call remains unverified. In germline, CDR1 is SEHNR, CDR2 FQNEAQ (reference sequence). This CDR3 region has 15 residues. CDR3 sequence: CASSPTGGGNQPQHF.